These T cell receptor beta chains were read from a single sample in a study of read filtering for tumor transcriptome and immune sequencing. TCRdb ran MiXCR on the reads and lists one entry per CDR3 protein. The data contain fewer than 150,000 distinct CDR3 sequences, 10% to 15% of them singletons. Source material: a population of CD138-negative cells sorted from bone marrow. These TCRs come from a donor aged 40 or over with multiple myeloma. CDR3s include the opening cysteine and the closing phenylalanine or tryptophan. D genes are given only for firm matches. Size values are once, few and many counts, or a class for expanded clones, and some rows have none.

clone_size: -
v_call: TRBV28
d_call: TRBD2
j_call: TRBJ2-7
cdr3_nt: TGTGCCAGCAGTTTAAAAGCGGGAGGGCCGCACGAGCAGTACTTC
cdr3_aa: CASSLKAGGPHEQYF

clone_size: many
v_call: TRBV6-1
d_call: TRBD1
j_call: TRBJ1-1
cdr3_nt: TGTGCCAGCAGAGGGACAGGGCGGACTGAAGCTTTCTTT
cdr3_aa: CASRGTGRTEAFF

clone_size: many
v_call: TRBV29-1
d_call: TRBD2
j_call: TRBJ2-1
cdr3_nt: TGCAGCGCTTTACAGGTCCTAAGACTAGCGGGGGACAATGAGCAGTTCTTC
cdr3_aa: CSALQVLRLAGDNEQFF

clone_size: few
v_call: TRBV7-2
d_call: TRBD1
j_call: TRBJ2-5
cdr3_nt: TGTACCAGCAGCCGGGACAGGGGCTTTACAGGGGCCCAGTACTTC
cdr3_aa: CTSSRDRGFTGAQYF

clone_size: many
v_call: TRBV24-1
d_call: TRBD1
j_call: TRBJ2-1
cdr3_nt: TGTGCCGTCGAAAGCGGACAGGGGTGGGCCAATGAGCAGTTCTTC
cdr3_aa: CAVESGQGWANEQFF

clone_size: many
v_call: TRBV20-1
d_call: -
j_call: TRBJ2-5
cdr3_nt: TGCAGTGCTGAGATCCGGGGTGTCGGGTTTGAGACCCAGTACTTC
cdr3_aa: CSAEIRGVGFETQYF

clone_size: few
v_call: TRBV3-1
d_call: TRBD2
j_call: TRBJ2-5
cdr3_nt: TGTGCCAGCAGTCCTAGCGGGGACGGAGAGACCCAGTACTTC
cdr3_aa: CASSPSGDGETQYF

clone_size: many
v_call: TRBV7-2
d_call: -
j_call: TRBJ2-2
cdr3_nt: TGTGCCAGCAGCGCCCGGGACCTCTCGGCTGGGGAGCTGTTTTTT
cdr3_aa: CASSARDLSAGELFF

clone_size: -
v_call: TRBV6-6
d_call: -
j_call: TRBJ2-5
cdr3_nt: TGTGCCTGCGGTTACTCGACGGGCCCCCAAGAGACCCAGTACTTC
cdr3_aa: CACGYSTGPQETQYF

clone_size: -
v_call: TRBV29-1
d_call: TRBD1
j_call: TRBJ1-1
cdr3_nt: TGCAGCGTTCATCGAGGGGGCGCAGGCATCACTGAAGCTTTCTTT
cdr3_aa: CSVHRGGAGITEAFF

clone_size: many
v_call: TRBV12-3/TRBV12-4
d_call: TRBD2
j_call: TRBJ2-3
cdr3_nt: TGTGCCAGCAGTTTAGGGGAGGGTAGAAGCACAGATACGCAGTATTTT
cdr3_aa: CASSLGEGRSTDTQYF

clone_size: many
v_call: TRBV10-3
d_call: TRBD2
j_call: TRBJ2-3
cdr3_nt: TGTGCCATCAGTGAGTCGAATCGGGGAGGGCCTTCAGATACGCAGTATTTT
cdr3_aa: CAISESNRGGPSDTQYF

clone_size: few
v_call: TRBV7-9
d_call: -
j_call: TRBJ2-4
cdr3_nt: TGTGCCGGCAGCTTACAGGTCCCGGCCAAAAACATTCAGTACTTC
cdr3_aa: CAGSLQVPAKNIQYF

clone_size: many
v_call: TRBV29-1
d_call: TRBD2
j_call: TRBJ2-3
cdr3_nt: TGCAGCACGGGACTAGATCCCGCTAGCACAGATACGCAGTATTTT
cdr3_aa: CSTGLDPASTDTQYF